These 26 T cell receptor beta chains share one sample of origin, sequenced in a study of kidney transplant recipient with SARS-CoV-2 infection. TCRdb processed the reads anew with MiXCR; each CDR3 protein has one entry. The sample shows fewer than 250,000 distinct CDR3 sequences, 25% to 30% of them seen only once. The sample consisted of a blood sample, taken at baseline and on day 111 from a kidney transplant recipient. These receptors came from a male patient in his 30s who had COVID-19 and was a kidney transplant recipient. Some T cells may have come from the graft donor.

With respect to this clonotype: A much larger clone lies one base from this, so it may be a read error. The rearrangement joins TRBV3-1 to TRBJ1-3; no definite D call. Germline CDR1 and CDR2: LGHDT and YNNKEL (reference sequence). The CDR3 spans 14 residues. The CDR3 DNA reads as TGTGCCAGCAGCCCACTTGACTCTGGAAACACCGTATATTTT. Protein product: CASSPLDSGNTVYF.

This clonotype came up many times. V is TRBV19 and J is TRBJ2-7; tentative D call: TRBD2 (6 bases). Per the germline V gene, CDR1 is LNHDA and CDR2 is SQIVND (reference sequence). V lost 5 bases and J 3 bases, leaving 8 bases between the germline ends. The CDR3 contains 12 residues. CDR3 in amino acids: CASSLEGYEQYF. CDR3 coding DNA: TGTGCCAGTAGTTTGGAGGGCTACGAGCAGTACTTC.

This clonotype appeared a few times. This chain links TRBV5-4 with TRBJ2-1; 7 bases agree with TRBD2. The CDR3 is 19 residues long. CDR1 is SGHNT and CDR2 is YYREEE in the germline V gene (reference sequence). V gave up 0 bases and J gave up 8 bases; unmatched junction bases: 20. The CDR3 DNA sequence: TGTGCCAGCAGCTTGGGGGGCTTCTCTCTCGCGGGAGTAAAAGATGAGCAGTTCTTC. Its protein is CASSLGGFSLAGVKDEQFF.

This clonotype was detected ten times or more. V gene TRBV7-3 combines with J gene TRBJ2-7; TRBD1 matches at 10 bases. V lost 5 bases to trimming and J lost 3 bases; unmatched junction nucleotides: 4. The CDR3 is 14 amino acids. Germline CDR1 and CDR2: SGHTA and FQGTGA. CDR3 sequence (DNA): TGTGCCAGCAGCCCCGGGACAGGGGACTACGAGCAGTACTTC. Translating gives CASSPGTGDYEQYF.

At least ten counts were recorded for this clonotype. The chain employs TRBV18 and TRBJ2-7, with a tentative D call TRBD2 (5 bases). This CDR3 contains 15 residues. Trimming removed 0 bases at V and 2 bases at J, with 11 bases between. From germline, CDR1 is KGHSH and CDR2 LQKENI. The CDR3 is CASSPPTGFPYEQYF. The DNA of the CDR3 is TGTGCCAGCTCACCACCAACGGGGTTCCCCTACGAGCAGTACTTC. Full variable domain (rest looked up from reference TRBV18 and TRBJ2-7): NAGVMQNPRHLVRRRGQEARLRCSPMKGHSHVYWYRQLPEEGLKFMVYLQKENIIDESGMPKERFSAEFPKEGPSILRIQQVVRGDSAAYFCASSPPTGFPYEQYFGPGTRLTVT.

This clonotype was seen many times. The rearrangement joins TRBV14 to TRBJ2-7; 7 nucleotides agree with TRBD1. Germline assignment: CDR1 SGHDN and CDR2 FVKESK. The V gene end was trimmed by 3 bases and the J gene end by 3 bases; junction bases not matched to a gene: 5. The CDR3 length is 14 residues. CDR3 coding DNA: TGTGCCAGCAGCCAGTCAACAGGGGACTACGAGCAGTACTTC. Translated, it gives CASSQSTGDYEQYF.

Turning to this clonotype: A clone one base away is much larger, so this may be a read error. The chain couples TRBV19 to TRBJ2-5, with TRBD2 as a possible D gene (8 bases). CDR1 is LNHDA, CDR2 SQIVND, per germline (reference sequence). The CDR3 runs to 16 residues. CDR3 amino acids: CASSTQPGLGGREQHF. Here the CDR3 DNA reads TGTGCCAGTAGTACCCAACCGGGACTAGGGGGCCGAGAGCAGCACTTC. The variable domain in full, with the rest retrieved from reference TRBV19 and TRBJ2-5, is DGGITQSPKYLFRKEGQNVTLSCEQNLNHDAMYWYRQDPGQGLRLIYYSQIVNDFQKGDIAEGYSVSREKKESFPLTVTSAQKNPTAFYLCASSTQPGLGGREQHFGPGTRLLVL.

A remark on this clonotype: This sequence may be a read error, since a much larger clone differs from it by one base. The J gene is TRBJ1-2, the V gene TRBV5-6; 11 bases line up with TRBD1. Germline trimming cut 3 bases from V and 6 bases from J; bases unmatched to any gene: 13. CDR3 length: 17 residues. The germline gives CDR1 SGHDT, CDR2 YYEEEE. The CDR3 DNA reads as TGTGCCAGCAGCTCGGGGCCCAAGGGACAGGGGGTCGATGGCTACACCTTC. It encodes CASSSGPKGQGVDGYTF. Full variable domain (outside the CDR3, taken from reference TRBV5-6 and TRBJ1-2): DAGVTQSPTHLIKTRGQQVTLRCSPKSGHDTVSWYQQALGQGPQFIFQYYEEEERQRGNFPDRFSGHQFPNYSSELNVNALLLGDSALYLCASSSGPKGQGVDGYTFGSGTRLTVV.

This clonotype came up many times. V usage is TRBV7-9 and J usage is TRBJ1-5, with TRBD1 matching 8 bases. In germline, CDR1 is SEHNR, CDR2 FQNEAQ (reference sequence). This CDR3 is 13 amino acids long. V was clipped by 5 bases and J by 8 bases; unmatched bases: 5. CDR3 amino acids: CASSAQGVEPQHF. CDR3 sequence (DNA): TGTGCCAGCAGCGCACAGGGGGTTGAGCCCCAGCATTTT. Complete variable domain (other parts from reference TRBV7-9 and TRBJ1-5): DTGVSQNPRHKITKRGQNVTFRCDPISEHNRLYWYRQTLGQGPEFLTYFQNEAQLEKSRLLSDRFSAERPKGSFSTLEIQRTEQGDSAMYLCASSAQGVEPQHFGDGTRLSIL.

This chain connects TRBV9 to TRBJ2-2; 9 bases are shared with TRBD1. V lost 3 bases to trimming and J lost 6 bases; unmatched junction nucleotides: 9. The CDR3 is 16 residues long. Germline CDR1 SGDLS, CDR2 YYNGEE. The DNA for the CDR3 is TGTGCCAGCAGCGCCCCGGGACAGGGCCTCGCCGGGGAGCTGTTTTTT. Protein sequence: CASSAPGQGLAGELFF.

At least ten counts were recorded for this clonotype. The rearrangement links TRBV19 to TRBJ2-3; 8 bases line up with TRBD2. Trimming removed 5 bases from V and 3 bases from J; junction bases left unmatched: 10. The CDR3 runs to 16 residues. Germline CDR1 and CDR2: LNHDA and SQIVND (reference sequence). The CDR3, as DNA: TGTGCCAGTAGTCCCCCCCGACGGGGGGGAACAGATACGCAGTATTTT. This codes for CASSPPRRGGTDTQYF.

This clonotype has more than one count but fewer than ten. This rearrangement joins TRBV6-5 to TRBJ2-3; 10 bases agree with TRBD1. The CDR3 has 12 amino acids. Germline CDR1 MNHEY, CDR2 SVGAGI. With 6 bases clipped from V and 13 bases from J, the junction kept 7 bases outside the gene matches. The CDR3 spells CASRRLTGGKYF. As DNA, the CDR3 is TGTGCCAGCAGACGATTGACAGGGGGCAAGTATTTT.

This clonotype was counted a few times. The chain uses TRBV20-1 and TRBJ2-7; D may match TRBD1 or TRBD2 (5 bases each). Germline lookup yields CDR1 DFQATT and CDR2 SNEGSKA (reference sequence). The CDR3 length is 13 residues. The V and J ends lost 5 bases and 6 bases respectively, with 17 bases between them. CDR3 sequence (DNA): TGCAGTGCTTCCGGGGCACTAGGGTTCGAGCAGTACTTC. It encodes CSASGALGFEQYF.

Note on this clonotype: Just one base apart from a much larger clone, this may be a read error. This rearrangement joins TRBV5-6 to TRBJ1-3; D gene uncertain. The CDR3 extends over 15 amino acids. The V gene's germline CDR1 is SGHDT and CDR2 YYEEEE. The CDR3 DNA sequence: TGTGCCAGCATCTTGGACGAACTCTCTGGAAACACCATATATTTT. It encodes CASILDELSGNTIYF.

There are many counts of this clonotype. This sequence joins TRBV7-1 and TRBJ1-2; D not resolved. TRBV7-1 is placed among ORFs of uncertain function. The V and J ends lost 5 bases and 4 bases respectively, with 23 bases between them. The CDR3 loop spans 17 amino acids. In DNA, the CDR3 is TGTGCCAGCAGCAGATATTTTCACGAGGGAAAGACCTATGGCTACACCTTC. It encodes CASSRYFHEGKTYGYTF.

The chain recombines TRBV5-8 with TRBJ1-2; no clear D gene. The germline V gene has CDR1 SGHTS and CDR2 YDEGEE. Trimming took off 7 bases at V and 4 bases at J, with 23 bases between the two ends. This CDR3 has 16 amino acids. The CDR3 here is CASAYDHPRKTYGYTF. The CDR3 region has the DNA TGTGCCAGCGCTTATGATCATCCACGAAAGACCTATGGCTACACCTTC.

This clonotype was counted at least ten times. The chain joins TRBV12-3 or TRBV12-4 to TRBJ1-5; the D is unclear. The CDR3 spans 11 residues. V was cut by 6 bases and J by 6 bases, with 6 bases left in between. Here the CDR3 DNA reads TGTGCCAGCAGCATAAGTCAGCCCCAGCATTTT. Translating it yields CASSISQPQHF.

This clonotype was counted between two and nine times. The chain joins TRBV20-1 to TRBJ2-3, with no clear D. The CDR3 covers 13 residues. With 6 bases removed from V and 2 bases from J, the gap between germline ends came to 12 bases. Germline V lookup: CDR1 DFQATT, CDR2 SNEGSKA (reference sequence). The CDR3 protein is CSAPGPDTDTQYF. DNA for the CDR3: TGCAGTGCCCCCGGGCCTGACACAGATACGCAGTATTTT.

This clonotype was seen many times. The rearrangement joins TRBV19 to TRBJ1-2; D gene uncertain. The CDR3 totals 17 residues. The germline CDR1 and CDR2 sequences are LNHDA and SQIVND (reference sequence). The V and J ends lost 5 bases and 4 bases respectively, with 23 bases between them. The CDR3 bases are TGTGCCAGTAGTTTCAGCTCGACAAATCGAAAGACCTATGGCTACACCTTC. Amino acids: CASSFSSTNRKTYGYTF.

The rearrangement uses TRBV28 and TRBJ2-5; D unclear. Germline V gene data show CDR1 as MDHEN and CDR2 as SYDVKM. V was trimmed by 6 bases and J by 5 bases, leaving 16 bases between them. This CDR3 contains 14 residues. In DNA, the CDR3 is TGTGCCAGCAGGACCGCGGTGGGGTGGGAGACCCAGTACTTC. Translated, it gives CASRTAVGWETQYF.

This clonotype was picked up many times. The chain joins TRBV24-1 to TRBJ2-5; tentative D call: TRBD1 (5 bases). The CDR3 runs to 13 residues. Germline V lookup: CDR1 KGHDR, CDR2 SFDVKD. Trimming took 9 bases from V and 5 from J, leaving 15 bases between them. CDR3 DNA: TGTGCCACCGGACATCCGAATTGGGAGACCCAGTACTTC. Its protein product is CATGHPNWETQYF.

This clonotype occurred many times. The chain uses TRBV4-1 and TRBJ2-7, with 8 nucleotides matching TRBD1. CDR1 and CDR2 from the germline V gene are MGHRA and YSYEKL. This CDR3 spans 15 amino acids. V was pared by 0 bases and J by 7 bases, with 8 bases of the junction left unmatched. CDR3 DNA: TGCGCCAGCAGCCAAGACGGGACAGGCGGGCGAGAGCAGTACTTC. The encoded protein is CASSQDGTGGREQYF.

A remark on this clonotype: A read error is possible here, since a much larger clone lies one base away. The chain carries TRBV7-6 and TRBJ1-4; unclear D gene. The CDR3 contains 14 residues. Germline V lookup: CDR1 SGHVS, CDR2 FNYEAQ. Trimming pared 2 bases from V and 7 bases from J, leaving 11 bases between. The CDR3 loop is CASSLRSELEKLFF. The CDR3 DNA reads TGTGCCAGCAGCTTAAGGTCAGAACTTGAAAAACTGTTTTTT. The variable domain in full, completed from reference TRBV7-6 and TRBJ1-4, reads GAGVSQSPRYKVTKRGQDVALRCDPISGHVSLYWYRQALGQGPEFLTYFNYEAQQDKSGLPNDRFSAERPEGSISTLTIQRTEQRDSAMYRCASSLRSELEKLFFGSGTQLSVL.

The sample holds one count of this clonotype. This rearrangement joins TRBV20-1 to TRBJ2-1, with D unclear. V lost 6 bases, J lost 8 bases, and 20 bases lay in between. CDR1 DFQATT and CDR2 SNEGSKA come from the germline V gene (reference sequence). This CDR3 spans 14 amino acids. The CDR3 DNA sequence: TGCAGTGCGGCTCGAACGTGTCGACTCGATGAGCAGTTCTTC. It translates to CSAARTCRLDEQFF.

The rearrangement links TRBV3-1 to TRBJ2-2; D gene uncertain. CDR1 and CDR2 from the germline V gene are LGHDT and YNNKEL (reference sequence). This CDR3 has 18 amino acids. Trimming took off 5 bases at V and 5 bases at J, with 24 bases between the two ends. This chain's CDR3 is CASSMNHPISGLTGELFF. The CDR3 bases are TGTGCCAGCAGCATGAACCATCCCATTTCAGGCTTGACCGGGGAGCTGTTTTTT.

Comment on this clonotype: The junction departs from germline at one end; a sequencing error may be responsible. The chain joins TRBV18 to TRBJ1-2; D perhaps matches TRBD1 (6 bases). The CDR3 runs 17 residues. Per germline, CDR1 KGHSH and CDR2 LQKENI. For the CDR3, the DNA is TGTGCCAGCTCATTGCCAGGGGACATTCGAAAGACCTATGGCTACGCCTTC. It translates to CASSLPGDIRKTYGYAF.